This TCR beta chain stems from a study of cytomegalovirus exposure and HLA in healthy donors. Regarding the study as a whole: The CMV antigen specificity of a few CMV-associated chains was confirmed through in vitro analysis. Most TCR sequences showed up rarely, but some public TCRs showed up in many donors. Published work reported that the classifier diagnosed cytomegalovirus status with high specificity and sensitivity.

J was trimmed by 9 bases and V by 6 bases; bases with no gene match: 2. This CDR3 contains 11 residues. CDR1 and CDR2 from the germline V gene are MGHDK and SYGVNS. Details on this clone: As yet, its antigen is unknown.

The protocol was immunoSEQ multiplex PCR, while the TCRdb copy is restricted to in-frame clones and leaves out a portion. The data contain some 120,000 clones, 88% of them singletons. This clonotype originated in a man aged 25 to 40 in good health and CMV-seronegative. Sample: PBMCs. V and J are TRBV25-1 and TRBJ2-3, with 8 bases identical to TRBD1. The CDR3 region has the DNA TGTGCCAGCAGCAGGACAGGGACGCAGTATTTT. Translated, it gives CASSRTGTQYF.